This TCR beta chain was identified during a study of blood T cell repertoires in COVID-19. Researchers sorted participants into cohorts using their self-reported clinical history. In the authors' workflow: Estimation of nucleated cell counts was performed using reference gene primer amplification. TCRdb keeps only in-frame clones here, not all; method: immunoSEQ multiplex PCR. That table furnishes V, J and clone size, whereas the DNA furnished D and trimming. The sample has 400,000 to 450,000 clones, about 90% seen once. This CDR3 contains 16 residues. The V end lost 2 bases, the J end lost 5 bases, and 18 bases lay between the germline ends. Germline-derived CDR1 and CDR2 are KGHSH and LQKENI. This clone was seen once.

The receptor's source is a man in his late teens or twenties who had recovered from COVID-19. This chain links TRBV18 with TRBJ1-1; D is uncertain. The sample comprised PBMCs or T cells enriched from blood (not recorded which). CDR3 region: CASSPRQGGSKTEAFF. The CDR3 DNA sequence: TGTGCCAGCTCACCAAGGCAAGGAGGGAGTAAGACTGAAGCTTTCTTT.